The clone carrying this TCR beta chain turned up a few times. The target antigen is unknown. Trimming removed 5 bases at V and 0 bases at J, with 15 bases between. In germline, CDR1 is SGHRS, CDR2 YFSETQ. The CDR3 loop spans 15 amino acids. These data originate in a study of post-analysis software for immune sequencing data. Study-wide points: The normalized Chao1 diversity of multiple sclerosis patients was significantly lower than that of controls. Patients showed TRBV5-6, TRBV5-1 and TRBV20-1 among a few TRBV segments more frequent than in controls.

Every TCR beta cDNA library bore unique molecular identifiers. TCRdb re-called the PCR reads through MiXCR, storing one row per CDR3 protein. The sample has about 560,000 distinct CDR3 sequences, around 40% seen once. V and J are TRBV5-1 and TRBJ2-7, with a possible D match to TRBD1 (6 bases). This sequence originates from a girl aged 10 to 17 with multiple sclerosis. Sequenced material: blood. The CDR3 loop reads CASRAGAAGSYEQYF. The CDR3 nucleotides are TGCGCCAGCAGGGCAGGGGCGGCAGGCTCCTACGAGCAGTACTTC.